Reported below is one T cell receptor beta chain. Profiled with immunoSEQ multiplex PCR; TCRdb holds only in-frame clones, not every one. Of 90,000 to 130,000 clones in the sample, over 85% were seen once. This record comes from a study of OX40 agonist ivuxolimab in advanced cancers. This CDR3 contains 17 residues. From germline, CDR1 is MGHDK and CDR2 SYGVNS. The germline V and J ends were trimmed by 6 bases and 8 bases, with 26 bases remaining between them. The chain combines TRBV25-1 with TRBJ2-1, with D perhaps TRBD2 (6 bases). The clonotype was recovered from an adult with an advanced solid tumor such as melanoma, head and neck, liver or kidney cancer. Sequencing was performed on CD4+ or CD8+ T cells sorted from blood, taken in a trial of the OX40 agonist ivuxolimab. CDR3 sequence: CASSASGEEGGGYEQFF. DNA for the CDR3: TGTGCCAGCAGCGCATCGGGGGAGGAGGGAGGAGGCTATGAGCAGTTCTTC. The entire variable domain, with the rest obtained from reference TRBV25-1 and TRBJ2-1, is as follows: EADIYQTPRYLVIGTGKKITLECSQTMGHDKMYWYQQDPGMELHLIHYSYGVNSTEKGDLSSESTVSRIRTEHFPLTLESARPSHTSQYLCASSASGEEGGGYEQFFGPGTRLTVL.